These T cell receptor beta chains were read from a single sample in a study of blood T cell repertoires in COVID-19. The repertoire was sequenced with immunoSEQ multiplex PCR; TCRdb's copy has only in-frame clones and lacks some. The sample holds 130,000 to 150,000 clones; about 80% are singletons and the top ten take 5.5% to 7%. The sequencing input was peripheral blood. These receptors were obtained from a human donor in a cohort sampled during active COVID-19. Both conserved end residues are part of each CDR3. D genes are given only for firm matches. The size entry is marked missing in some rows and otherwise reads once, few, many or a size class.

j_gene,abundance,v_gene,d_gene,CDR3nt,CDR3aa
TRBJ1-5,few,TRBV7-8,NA,TGTGCCAGCAGCGAGGGGGACGGGAATCAGCCCCAGCATTTT,CASSEGDGNQPQHF
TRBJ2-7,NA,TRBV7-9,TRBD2,TGTGCCAGCGGGACTAGTGGGCACGAGCAGTACTTC,CASGTSGHEQYF
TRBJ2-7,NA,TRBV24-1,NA,TGTGCCCCGGCGGGACAGCGAATCTACGAGCAGTACTTC,CAPAGQRIYEQYF
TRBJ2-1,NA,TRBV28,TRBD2,TGTGCCAGCAGCTATCAAAGCGGGGGGGCCAGTTCTCTGTTCTATGAGCAGTTCTTC,CASSYQSGGASSLFYEQFF
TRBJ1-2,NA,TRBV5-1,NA,TGCGCCAGCAGCGAGGACACAGCTAACTATGGCTACACCTTC,CASSEDTANYGYTF
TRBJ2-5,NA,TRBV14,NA,TGTGCCAGCAGCCAAGAGTGGGCCCGGGAGACCCAGTACTTC,CASSQEWARETQYF
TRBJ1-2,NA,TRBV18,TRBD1,TGTGCCAGCTCACCTGGGACAGGGACTAACTATGGCTACACCTTC,CASSPGTGTNYGYTF
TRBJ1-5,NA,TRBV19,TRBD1,TGTGCCAGTAGTATAGGTCGGGACAGGGGGTACGGTCAGCCCCAGCATTTT,CASSIGRDRGYGQPQHF
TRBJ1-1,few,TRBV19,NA,TGTGCCAGTAGTACTCAACAGGGTGAAGCTTTCTTT,CASSTQQGEAFF
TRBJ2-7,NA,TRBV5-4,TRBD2,TGTGCCAGCAGCTTGGAAGCGGGGAGAAACTACGAGCAGTACTTC,CASSLEAGRNYEQYF
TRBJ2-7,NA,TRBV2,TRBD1,TGTGCCAGCAGTGCGGGACAGGTCCTTGGTTACGAGCAGTACTTC,CASSAGQVLGYEQYF
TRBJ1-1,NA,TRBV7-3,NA,TGTGCCAGCAGCCCACGCCTCGGGACAAGAGCTTTCTTT,CASSPRLGTRAFF
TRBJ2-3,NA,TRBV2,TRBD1,TGTGCCAGCAGGACGGACAGGGTGAGCACAGATACGCAGTATTTT,CASRTDRVSTDTQYF
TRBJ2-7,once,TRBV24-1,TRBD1,TGTGCCACCCGTAACCGGGACAGGGGAGCCTACGAGCAGTACTTC,CATRNRDRGAYEQYF
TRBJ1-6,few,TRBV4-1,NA,TGCGCCAGCAGCCAAGTGGGGCTAAATTCACCCCTCCACTTT,CASSQVGLNSPLHF
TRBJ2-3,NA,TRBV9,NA,TGTGCCAGCAGCGTAGATCGGGCAGGGCGCACAGATACGCAGTATTTT,CASSVDRAGRTDTQYF
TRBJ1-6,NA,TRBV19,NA,TGTGCCAGTAGCGGGGGAGGAAGGAATTCACCCCTCCACTTT,CASSGGGRNSPLHF
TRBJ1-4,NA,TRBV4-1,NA,TGCGCCAGCAGCCAAGCCGGGGGGCTAAGTGAAAAACTGTTTTTT,CASSQAGGLSEKLFF
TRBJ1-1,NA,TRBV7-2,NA,TGTGCCAGCAGCTTCCCAGGGCGAAACACTGAAGCTTTCTTT,CASSFPGRNTEAFF
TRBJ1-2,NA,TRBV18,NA,TGTGCCAGCTCACCAGGGCTCTATGGCTACACCTTC,CASSPGLYGYTF
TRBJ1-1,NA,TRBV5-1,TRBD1,TGCGCCAGCAGCTGGGGACAGGGAGACACTGAAGCTTTCTTT,CASSWGQGDTEAFF
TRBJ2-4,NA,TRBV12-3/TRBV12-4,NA,TGTGCCAGCAGTGTGATACAGGGAAACATTCAGTACTTC,CASSVIQGNIQYF
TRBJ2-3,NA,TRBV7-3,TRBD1,TGTGCCAGCGGCAGGGGGTCGACAGATACGCAGTATTTT,CASGRGSTDTQYF
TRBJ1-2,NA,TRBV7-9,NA,TGTGCCAGCAGCCAACAACGTGGTGGCTACACCTTC,CASSQQRGGYTF
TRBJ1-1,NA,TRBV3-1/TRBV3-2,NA,TGTGCCAGCAGCCAGTCACCTACCGAAGCTTTCTTT,CASSQSPTEAFF
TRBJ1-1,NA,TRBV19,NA,TGTGCCAGTAGGGGATCCGGGGAGGCTGAAGCTTTCTTT,CASRGSGEAEAFF
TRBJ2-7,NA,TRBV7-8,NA,TGTGCCAGCAGCTTAGCGGGGGGCCGGCTGCTCCTAGGGGGCCACGAGCAGTACTTC,CASSLAGGRLLLGGHEQYF
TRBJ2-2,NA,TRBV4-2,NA,TGTGCCAGCAGCCAAGATCCGGGAGGGGGACAGCCGAACACCGGGGAGCTGTTTTTT,CASSQDPGGGQPNTGELFF
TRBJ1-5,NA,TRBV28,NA,TGTGCCAGCCAAACCACAGGGTTAGGTCAGCCCCAGCATTTT,CASQTTGLGQPQHF
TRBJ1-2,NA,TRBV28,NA,TGTGCCAGCACGGACACTACTTTCTATGGCTACACCTTC,CASTDTTFYGYTF
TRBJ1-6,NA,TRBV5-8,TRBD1,TGTGCCAGCAGAACCAGGACAGGGGGAAATTCACCCCTCCACTTT,CASRTRTGGNSPLHF
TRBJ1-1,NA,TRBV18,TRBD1,TGTGCCAGCTCACCCCCTGGACAGGGGGTCGTCATGAACACTGAAGCTTTCTTT,CASSPPGQGVVMNTEAFF
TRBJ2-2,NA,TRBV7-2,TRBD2,TGTGCCAGCAGACCTCCGGGACTAGCGTCCACCGGGGAGCTGTTTTTT,CASRPPGLASTGELFF
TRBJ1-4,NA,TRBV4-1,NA,TGCGCCAGCAGCGACGCCGCGACAGGTCTGGCAACTAATGAAAAACTGTTTTTT,CASSDAATGLATNEKLFF
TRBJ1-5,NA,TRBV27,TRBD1,TGTGCCAGCGGTAACAGGGGCCGCAATCAGCCCCAGCATTTT,CASGNRGRNQPQHF
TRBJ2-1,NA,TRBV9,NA,TGTGCCAGCAGAACTTGGAGAAATGAGCAGTTCTTC,CASRTWRNEQFF
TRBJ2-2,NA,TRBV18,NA,TGTGCCAGCTCACCAATAGTTGTCGGGGAGCTGTTTTTT,CASSPIVVGELFF
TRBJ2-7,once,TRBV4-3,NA,TGCGCCAGCAGCCAAGCCACAGGGCGCGAGCAGTACTTC,CASSQATGREQYF
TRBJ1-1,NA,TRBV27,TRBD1,TGTGCCAGCAGTTCCTCCGGGACAGGGAGGACTGAAGCTTTCTTT,CASSSSGTGRTEAFF
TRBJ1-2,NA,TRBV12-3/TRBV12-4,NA,TGTGCCAGTCAGTTGGGCGGGGGTGCTGGCTACACCTTC,CASQLGGGAGYTF
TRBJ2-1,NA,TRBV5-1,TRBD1,TGCGCCAGCAGCAGGCAGGGGACAGGGCTTTACAATGAGCAGTTCTTC,CASSRQGTGLYNEQFF
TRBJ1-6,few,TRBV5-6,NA,TGTGCCAGCAGCTTCAGTGGAGACGGCGGTAATTCACCCCTCCACTTT,CASSFSGDGGNSPLHF
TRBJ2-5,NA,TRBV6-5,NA,TGTGCCAGCAGTTACTTTGGACGGGCCCAGGGGACCCAGTACTTC,CASSYFGRAQGTQYF
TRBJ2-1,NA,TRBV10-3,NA,TGTGCCATCAGTGGGGGGGGACGACAGGCCCTCTACAATGAGCAGTTCTTC,CAISGGGRQALYNEQFF
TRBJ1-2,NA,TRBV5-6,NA,TGTGCCAGCCACGTGGGGGCTATAGGTGGCTACACCTTC,CASHVGAIGGYTF
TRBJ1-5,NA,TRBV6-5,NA,TGTGCCAGCAATCCGGGGTCTCAGCCCCAGCATTTT,CASNPGSQPQHF
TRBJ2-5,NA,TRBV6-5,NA,TGTGCCAGCAGTTACCTCGGGGGTCGGGAGACCCAGTACTTC,CASSYLGGRETQYF
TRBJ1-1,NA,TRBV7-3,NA,TGTGCCAGCAGCTTAAATAGAGGTCGAGAAGCTTTCTTT,CASSLNRGREAFF